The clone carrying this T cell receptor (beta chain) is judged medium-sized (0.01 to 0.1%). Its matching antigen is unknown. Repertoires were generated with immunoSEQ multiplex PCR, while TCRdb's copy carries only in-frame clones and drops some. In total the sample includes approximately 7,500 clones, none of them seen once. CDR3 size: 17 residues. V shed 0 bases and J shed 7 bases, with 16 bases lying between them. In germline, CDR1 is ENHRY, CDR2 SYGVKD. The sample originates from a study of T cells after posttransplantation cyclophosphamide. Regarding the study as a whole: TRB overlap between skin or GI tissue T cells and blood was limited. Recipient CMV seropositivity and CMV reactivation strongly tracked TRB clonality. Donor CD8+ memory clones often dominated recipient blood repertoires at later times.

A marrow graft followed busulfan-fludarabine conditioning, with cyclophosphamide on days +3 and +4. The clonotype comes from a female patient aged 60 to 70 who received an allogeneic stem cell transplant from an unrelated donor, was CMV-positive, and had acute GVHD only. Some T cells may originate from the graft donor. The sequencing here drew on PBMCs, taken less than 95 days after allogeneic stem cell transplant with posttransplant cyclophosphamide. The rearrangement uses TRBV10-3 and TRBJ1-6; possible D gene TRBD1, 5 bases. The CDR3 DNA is TGTGCCATCAGTGAGTCCCCCGGGGGGTTTAGCAATTCACCCCTCCACTTT. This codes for CAISESPGGFSNSPLHF.